The rows below give T cell receptor beta chains drawn from one sample of a study of monozygotic twins with inflammatory bowel disease. TCRdb reprocessed the 5' RACE reads, keeping one entry per CDR3 protein, no DNA. This sample's table has about 300,000 distinct CDR3 sequences. The sequenced material came from blood. These receptor sequences come from a human donor with ulcerative colitis or Crohn's disease, or a healthy co-twin of an affected twin (not recorded which). CDR3s include the opening cysteine and the closing phenylalanine or tryptophan.

TRBV12-3/TRBV12-4	TRBJ2-5	CASSFRVETQYF
TRBV29-1	TRBJ1-4	CSVAAYSREKLFF
TRBV27	TRBJ2-3	CASSLQGASDTQYF
TRBV20-1	TRBJ2-1	CSAFGIAGDSSYNEQFF
TRBV5-1	TRBJ1-6	CASSLDGQGANSPLHF
TRBV24-1	TRBJ2-1	CATSDFSQGSFNEQFF
TRBV15	TRBJ2-1	CATSREGRGNEQFF
TRBV13	TRBJ2-5	CASSNKYQGETQYF
TRBV5-1	TRBJ1-2	CASSAGQGFDYTF
TRBV11-1	TRBJ1-1	CASSLDGSWGPMNTEAFF
TRBV23-1	TRBJ2-5	CASSQSPREQETQYF
TRBV7-9	TRBJ2-7	CASSFTSTYEQYF